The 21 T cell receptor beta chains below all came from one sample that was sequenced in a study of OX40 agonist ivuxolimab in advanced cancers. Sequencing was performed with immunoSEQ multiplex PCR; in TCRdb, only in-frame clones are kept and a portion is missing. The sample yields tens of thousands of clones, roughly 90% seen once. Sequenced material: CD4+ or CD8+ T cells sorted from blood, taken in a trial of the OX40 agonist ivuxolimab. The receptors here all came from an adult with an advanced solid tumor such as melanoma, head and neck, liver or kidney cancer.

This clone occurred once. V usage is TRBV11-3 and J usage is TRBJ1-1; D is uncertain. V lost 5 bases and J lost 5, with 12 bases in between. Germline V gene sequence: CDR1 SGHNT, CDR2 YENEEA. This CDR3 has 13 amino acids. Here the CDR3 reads CASSQAPSTEAFF. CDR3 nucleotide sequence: TGTGCCAGCAGCCAGGCCCCGTCGACTGAAGCTTTCTTT.

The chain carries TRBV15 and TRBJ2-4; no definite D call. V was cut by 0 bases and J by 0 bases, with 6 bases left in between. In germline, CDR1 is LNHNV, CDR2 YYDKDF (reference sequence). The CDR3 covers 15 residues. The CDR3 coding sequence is TGTGCCACCAGCAGAGAACAGCTAGCCAAAAACATTCAGTACTTC. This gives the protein CATSREQLAKNIQYF.

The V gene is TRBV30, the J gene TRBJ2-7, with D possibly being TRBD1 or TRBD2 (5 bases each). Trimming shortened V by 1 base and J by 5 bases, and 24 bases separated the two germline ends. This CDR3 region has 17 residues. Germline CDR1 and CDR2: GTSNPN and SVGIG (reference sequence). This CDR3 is CAWSGGWLARAKDEQYF. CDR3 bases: TGTGCCTGGAGTGGGGGGTGGCTCGCCAGGGCCAAGGACGAGCAGTACTTC.

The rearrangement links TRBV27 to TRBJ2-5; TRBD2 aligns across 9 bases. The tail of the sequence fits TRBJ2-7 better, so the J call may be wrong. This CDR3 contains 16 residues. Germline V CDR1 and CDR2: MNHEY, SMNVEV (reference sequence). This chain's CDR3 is CASSLRLAASSYEQYF. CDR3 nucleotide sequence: TGTGCCAGCAGTCTCCGACTAGCGGCTAGCTCCTACGAGCAGTACTTC.

CDR3 in DNA: TGCGCCAGCAGCTTGGCCGCTGAGCAGTTCTTC. Translated: CASSLAAEQFF. The V call is TRBV5-1, the J call TRBJ2-1, with unresolved D. Trimming removed 0 bases at V and 9 bases at J, with 4 bases between. Germline V CDR1 and CDR2: SGHRS, YFSETQ. The CDR3 covers 11 residues. Full variable domain (outside the CDR3, taken from reference TRBV5-1 and TRBJ2-1): KAGVTQTPRYLIKTRGQQVTLSCSPISGHRSVSWYQQTPGQGLQFLFEYFSETQRNKGNFPGRFSGRQFSNSRSEMNVSTLELGDSALYLCASSLAAEQFFGPGTRLTVL.

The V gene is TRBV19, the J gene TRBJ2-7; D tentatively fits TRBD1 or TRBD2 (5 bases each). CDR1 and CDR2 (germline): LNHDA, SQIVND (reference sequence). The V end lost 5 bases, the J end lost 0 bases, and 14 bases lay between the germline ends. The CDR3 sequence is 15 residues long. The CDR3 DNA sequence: TGTGCCAGTAGTGCTCCGGGGACCCGCTCCTACGAGCAGTACTTC. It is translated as CASSAPGTRSYEQYF.

Here the CDR3 DNA reads TGTGCCAGCTCACCCCCGAGTGGGGGGAGGGCAGAGACCCAGTACTTC. Amino acids: CASSPPSGGRAETQYF. The genes are TRBV18 and TRBJ2-5, with 7 bases matching TRBD2. CDR3 length: 16 residues. CDR1 and CDR2 from the germline V gene are KGHSH and LQKENI. Germline trimming cut 3 bases from V and 4 bases from J; bases unmatched to any gene: 11.

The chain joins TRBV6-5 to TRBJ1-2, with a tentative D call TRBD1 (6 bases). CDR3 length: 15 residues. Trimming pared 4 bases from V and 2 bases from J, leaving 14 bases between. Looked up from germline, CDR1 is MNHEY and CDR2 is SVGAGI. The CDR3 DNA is TGTGCCAGCAGTTTGTCCAGGGGACAAAACTATGGCTACACCTTC. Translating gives CASSLSRGQNYGYTF.

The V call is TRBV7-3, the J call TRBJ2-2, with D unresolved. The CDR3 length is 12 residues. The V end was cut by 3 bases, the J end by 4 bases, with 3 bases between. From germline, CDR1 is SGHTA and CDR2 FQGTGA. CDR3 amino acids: CASSLTTGELFF. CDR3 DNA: TGTGCCAGCAGCTTGACCACCGGGGAGCTGTTTTTT.

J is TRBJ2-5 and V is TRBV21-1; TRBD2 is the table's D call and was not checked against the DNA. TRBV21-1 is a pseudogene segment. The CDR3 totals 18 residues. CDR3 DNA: TGTGCCAGCAGCAATCGGTCTAGCGGGAGTGGGACACAAGAGACCCAGTACTTC. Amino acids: CASSNRSSGSGTQETQYF.

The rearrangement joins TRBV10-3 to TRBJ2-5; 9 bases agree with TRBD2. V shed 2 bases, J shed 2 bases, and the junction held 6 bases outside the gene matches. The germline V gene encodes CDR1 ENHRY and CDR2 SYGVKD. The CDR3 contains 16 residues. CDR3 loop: CAISELAGGPQETQYF. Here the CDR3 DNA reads TGTGCCATCAGTGAGCTTGCGGGAGGGCCTCAAGAGACCCAGTACTTC.

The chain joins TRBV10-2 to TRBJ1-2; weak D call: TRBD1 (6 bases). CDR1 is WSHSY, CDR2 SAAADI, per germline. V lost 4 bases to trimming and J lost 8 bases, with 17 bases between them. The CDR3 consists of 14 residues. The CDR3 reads CASSGRGGQHGYTF. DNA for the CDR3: TGCGCCAGCAGTGGACGGGGGGGGCAGCACGGCTACACCTTC.

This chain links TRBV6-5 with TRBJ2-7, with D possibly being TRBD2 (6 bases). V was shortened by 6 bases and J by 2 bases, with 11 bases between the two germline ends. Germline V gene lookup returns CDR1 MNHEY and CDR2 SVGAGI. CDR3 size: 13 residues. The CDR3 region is CASRGWGAYEQYF. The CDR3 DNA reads TGTGCCAGCAGAGGCTGGGGGGCCTACGAGCAGTACTTC.

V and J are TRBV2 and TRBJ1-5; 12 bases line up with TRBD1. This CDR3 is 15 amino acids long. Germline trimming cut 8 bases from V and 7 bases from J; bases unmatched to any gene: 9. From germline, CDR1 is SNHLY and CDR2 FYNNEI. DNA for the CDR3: TGTGCCAGCGGCCCGGGACAGGGGGCCGGACAGCCCCAGCATTTT. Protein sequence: CASGPGQGAGQPQHF. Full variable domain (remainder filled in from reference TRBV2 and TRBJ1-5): EPEVTQTPSHQVTQMGQEVILRCVPISNHLYFYWYRQILGQKVEFLVSFYNNEISEKSEIFDDQFSVERPDGSNFTLKIRSTKLEDSAMYFCASGPGQGAGQPQHFGDGTRLSIL.

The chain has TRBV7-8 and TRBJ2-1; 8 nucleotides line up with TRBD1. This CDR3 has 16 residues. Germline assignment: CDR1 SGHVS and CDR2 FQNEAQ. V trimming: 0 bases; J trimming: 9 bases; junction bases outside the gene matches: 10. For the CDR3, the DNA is TGTGCCAGCAGCTTAGCGGGTCGGCAGGGGGCCGTTGAGCAGTTCTTC. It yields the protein CASSLAGRQGAVEQFF.

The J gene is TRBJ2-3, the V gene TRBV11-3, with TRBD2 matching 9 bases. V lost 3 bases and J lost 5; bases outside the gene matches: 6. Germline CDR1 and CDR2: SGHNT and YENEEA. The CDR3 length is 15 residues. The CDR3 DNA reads TGTGCCAGCAGCTTCGGCGCGGGAGGGTTAGATACGCAGTATTTT. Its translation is CASSFGAGGLDTQYF.

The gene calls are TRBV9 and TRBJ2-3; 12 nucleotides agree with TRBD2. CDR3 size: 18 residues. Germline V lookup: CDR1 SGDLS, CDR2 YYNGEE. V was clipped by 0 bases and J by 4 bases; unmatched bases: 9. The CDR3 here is CASSVGASGGAGPDTQYF. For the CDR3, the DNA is TGTGCCAGCAGCGTAGGGGCTAGCGGGGGGGCAGGTCCAGATACGCAGTATTTT.

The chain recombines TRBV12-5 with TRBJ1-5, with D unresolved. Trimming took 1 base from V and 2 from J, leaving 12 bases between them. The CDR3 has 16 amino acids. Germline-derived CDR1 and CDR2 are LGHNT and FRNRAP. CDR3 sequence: CASGLAGNWGNQPQHF. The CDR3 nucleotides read TGTGCTAGTGGTTTGGCGGGGAATTGGGGCAATCAGCCCCAGCATTTT.

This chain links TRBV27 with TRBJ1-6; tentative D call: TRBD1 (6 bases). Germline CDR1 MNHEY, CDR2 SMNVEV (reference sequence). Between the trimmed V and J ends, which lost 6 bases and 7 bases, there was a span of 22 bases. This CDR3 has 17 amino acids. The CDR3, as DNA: TGTGCCAGCAGACGTATCTCGGGGGGCGCGGGGAATTCACCCCTCCACTTT. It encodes CASRRISGGAGNSPLHF.

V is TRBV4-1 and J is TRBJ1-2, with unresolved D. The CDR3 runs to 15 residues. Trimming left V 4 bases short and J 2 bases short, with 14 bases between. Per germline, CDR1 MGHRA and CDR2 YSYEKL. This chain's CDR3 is CASSPTPAGNYGYTF. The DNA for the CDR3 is TGCGCCAGCAGCCCAACCCCGGCGGGGAACTATGGCTACACCTTC.

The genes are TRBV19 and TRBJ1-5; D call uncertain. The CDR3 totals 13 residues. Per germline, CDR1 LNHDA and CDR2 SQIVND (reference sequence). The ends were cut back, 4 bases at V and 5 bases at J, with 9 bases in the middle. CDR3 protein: CASSKGRYQPQHF. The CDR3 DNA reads TGTGCCAGTAGTAAGGGCAGATATCAGCCCCAGCATTTT. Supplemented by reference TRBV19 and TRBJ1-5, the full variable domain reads DGGITQSPKYLFRKEGQNVTLSCEQNLNHDAMYWYRQDPGQGLRLIYYSQIVNDFQKGDIAEGYSVSREKKESFPLTVTSAQKNPTAFYLCASSKGRYQPQHFGDGTRLSIL.